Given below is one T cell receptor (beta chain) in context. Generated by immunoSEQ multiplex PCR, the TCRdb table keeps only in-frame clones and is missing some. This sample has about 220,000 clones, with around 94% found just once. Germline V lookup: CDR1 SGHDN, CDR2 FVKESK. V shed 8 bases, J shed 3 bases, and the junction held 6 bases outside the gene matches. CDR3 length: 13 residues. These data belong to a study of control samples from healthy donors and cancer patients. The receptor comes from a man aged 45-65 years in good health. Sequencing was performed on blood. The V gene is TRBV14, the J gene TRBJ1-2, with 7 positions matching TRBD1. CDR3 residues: CASRGRGDYGYTF. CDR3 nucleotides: TGTGCCAGCCGCGGCAGGGGGGACTATGGCTACACCTTC.